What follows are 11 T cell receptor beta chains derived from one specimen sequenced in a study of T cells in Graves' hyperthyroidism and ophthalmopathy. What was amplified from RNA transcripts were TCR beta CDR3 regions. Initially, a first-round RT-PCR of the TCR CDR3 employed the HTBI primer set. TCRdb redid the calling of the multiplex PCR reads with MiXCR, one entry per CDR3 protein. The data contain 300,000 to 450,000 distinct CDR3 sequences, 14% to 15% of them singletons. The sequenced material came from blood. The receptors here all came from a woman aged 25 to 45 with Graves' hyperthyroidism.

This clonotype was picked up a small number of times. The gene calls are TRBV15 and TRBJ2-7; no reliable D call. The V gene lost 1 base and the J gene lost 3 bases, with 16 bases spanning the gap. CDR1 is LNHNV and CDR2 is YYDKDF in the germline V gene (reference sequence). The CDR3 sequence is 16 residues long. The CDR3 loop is CATSRVSRSLDYEQYF. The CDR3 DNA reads TGTGCCACCAGCAGAGTCTCCAGGTCCCTCGACTACGAGCAGTACTTC.

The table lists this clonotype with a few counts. This chain's CDR3 is CASSLNPGLNTEAFF. The CDR3 region has the DNA TGTGCCAGCAGCTTAAACCCAGGGCTGAACACTGAAGCTTTCTTT. V usage is TRBV3-1 and J usage is TRBJ1-1, with D perhaps matching TRBD1 (5 bases). CDR1 and CDR2 (germline): LGHDT, YNNKEL (reference sequence). Trimming stripped 5 bases from V and 0 bases from J, with 13 bases between. The CDR3 is 15 residues long. The full variable domain, its missing parts supplied by reference TRBV3-1 and TRBJ1-1, is DTAVSQTPKYLVTQMGNDKSIKCEQNLGHDTMYWYKQDSKKFLKIMFSYNNKELIINETVPNRFSPKSPDKAHLNLHINSLELGDSAVYFCASSLNPGLNTEAFFGQGTRLTVV.

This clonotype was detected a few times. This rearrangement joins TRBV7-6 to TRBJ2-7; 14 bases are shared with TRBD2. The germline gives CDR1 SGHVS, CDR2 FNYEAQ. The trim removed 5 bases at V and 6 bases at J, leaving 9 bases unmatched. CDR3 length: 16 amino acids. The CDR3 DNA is TGTGCCAGCAGCCAAAGGGGGACTAGCGGGAGCGGCGAGCAGTACTTC. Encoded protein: CASSQRGTSGSGEQYF.

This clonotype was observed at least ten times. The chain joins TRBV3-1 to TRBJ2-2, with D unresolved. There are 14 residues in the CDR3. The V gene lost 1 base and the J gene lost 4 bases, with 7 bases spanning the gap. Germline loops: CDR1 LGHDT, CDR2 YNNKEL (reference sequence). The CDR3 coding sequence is TGTGCCAGCAGCCAAGTCCGCGCCACCGGGGAGCTGTTTTTT. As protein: CASSQVRATGELFF.

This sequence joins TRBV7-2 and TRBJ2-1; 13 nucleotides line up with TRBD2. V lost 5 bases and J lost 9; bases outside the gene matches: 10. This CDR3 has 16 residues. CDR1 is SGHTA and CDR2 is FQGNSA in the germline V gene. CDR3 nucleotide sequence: TGTGCCAGCAGCCGCACCGGACTAGCGGGAGTGGGTGAGCAGTTCTTC. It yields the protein CASSRTGLAGVGEQFF.

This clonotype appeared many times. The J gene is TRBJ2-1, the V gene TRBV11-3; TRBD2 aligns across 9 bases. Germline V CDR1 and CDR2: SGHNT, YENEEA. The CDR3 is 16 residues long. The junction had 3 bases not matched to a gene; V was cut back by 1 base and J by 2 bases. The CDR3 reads CASSLGGGRAYNEQFF. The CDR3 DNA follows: TGTGCCAGCAGCTTAGGGGGCGGGAGGGCCTACAATGAGCAGTTCTTC. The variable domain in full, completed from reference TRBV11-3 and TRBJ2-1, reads EAGVVQSPRYKIIEKKQPVAFWCNPISGHNTLYWYLQNLGQGPELLIRYENEEAVDDSQLPKDRFSAERLKGVDSTLKIQPAELGDSAVYLCASSLGGGRAYNEQFFGPGTRLTVL.

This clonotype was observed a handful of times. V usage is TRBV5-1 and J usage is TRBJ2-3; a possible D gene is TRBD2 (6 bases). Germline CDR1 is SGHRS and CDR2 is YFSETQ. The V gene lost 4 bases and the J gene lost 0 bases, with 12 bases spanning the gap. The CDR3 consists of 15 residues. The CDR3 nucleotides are TGCGCCAGCAGCGGAGCGGGCTCTAGCACAGATACGCAGTATTTT. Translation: CASSGAGSSTDTQYF.

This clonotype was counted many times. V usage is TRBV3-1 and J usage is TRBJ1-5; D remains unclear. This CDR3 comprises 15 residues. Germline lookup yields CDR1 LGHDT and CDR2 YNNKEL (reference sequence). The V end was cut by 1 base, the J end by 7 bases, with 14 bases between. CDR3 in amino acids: CASSQVSGKGQPQHF. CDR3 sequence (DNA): TGTGCCAGCAGCCAAGTTAGCGGGAAAGGACAGCCCCAGCATTTT. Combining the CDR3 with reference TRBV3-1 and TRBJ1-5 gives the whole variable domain DTAVSQTPKYLVTQMGNDKSIKCEQNLGHDTMYWYKQDSKKFLKIMFSYNNKELIINETVPNRFSPKSPDKAHLNLHINSLELGDSAVYFCASSQVSGKGQPQHFGDGTRLSIL.

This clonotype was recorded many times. The CDR3 DNA is TGTGCCAGCAGTTTAGGCCCTAATGTTGACTATGGCTACACCTTC. Protein product: CASSLGPNVDYGYTF. V is TRBV28 and J is TRBJ1-2; no firm D call. The germline gives CDR1 MDHEN, CDR2 SYDVKM. The germline V and J ends were trimmed by 2 bases and 3 bases, with 13 bases remaining between them. This CDR3 is built from 15 residues.

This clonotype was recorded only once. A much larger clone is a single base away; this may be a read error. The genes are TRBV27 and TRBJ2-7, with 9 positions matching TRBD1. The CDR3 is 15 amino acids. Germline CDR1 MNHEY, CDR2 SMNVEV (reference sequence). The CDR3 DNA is TGTGCCAGCAGGTTATTGGGGGACAGGGTCCACGAGCAGTACTTC. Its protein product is CASRLLGDRVHEQYF.

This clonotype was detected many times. The CDR3 region is CSVGPGQPGNTQYF. In DNA, the CDR3 is TGCAGCGTTGGCCCGGGACAACCCGGGAATACGCAGTATTTT. The chain combines TRBV29-1 with TRBJ2-3, with D perhaps TRBD1 (6 bases). This CDR3 has 14 residues. Trimming left V 4 bases short and J 7 bases short, with 18 bases between. The germline gives CDR1 SQVTM, CDR2 ANQGSEA.